These T cell receptor beta chains were read from a single sample in a study of T cells in Graves' hyperthyroidism and ophthalmopathy. TCRdb ran MiXCR on the multiplex PCR reads and lists one entry per CDR3 protein. The table includes some 600,000 distinct CDR3 sequences, around 42% detected once. Sequences were obtained from peripheral blood or thyroid tissue (not recorded which). The receptor source for this set is a woman aged 18-29 years with Graves' hyperthyroidism. Each CDR3 is given with its conserved first and last residue. Fields, in order: V gene, J gene, clone size, D gene, CDR3 protein, CDR3 DNA. D genes are given only for firm matches. A clone size is listed for some rows: how often the clone was seen (once, few, many), or a class if it is expanded.

TRBV5-1	TRBJ1-4	-	-	CASSPWLAGLFF	TGCGCCAGCAGCCCCTGGCTAGCGGGACTGTTTTTT
TRBV7-2	TRBJ1-4	few	-	CASSLRDNEKLFF	TGTGCCAGCAGCTTGAGGGATAATGAAAAACTGTTTTTT
TRBV19	TRBJ2-7	few	TRBD2	CASSIWSSGSYEQYF	TGTGCCAGTAGTATTTGGTCTAGCGGATCCTACGAGCAGTACTTC
TRBV2	TRBJ2-5	-	-	CASSLQSQETQYF	TGTGCCAGCAGCCTTCAAAGCCAAGAGACCCAGTACTTC
TRBV7-9	TRBJ2-5	-	TRBD2	CASSQGSRGLAREETQYF	TGTGCCAGCAGCCAAGGCAGCCGAGGACTAGCGAGGGAAGAGACCCAGTACTTC
TRBV24-1	TRBJ1-2	many	-	CATSDPRKSGFYGYTF	TGTGCCACCAGTGATCCCAGGAAGTCGGGATTTTATGGCTACACCTTC
TRBV2	TRBJ2-7	few	TRBD2	CASSWSGTYEQYF	TGTGCCAGCAGTTGGAGCGGGACCTACGAGCAGTACTTC
TRBV29-1	TRBJ1-1	-	-	CSFYWRWDTEAFF	TGCAGCTTCTATTGGAGGTGGGACACTGAAGCTTTCTTT
TRBV7-3	TRBJ1-2	many	-	CASSLNARGDGYTF	TGTGCCAGCAGCTTAAATGCGAGAGGGGATGGCTACACCTTC
TRBV10-3	TRBJ2-2	-	-	CAISDSGGIDTGELFF	TGTGCCATCAGTGACTCGGGGGGCATCGACACCGGGGAGCTGTTTTTT
TRBV12-3/TRBV12-4	TRBJ2-5	-	-	CASRPGTQYF	TGTGCCAGCAGACCCGGGACCCAGTACTTC
TRBV20-1	TRBJ1-1	-	-	CSARAGQPRTEAFF	TGCAGTGCTAGAGCCGGGCAGCCGAGGACTGAAGCTTTCTTT
TRBV24-1	TRBJ1-2	-	-	CATGTSNYGYTF	TGTGCCACCGGGACGTCAAACTATGGCTACACCTTC
TRBV10-3	TRBJ2-5	-	TRBD2	CAISETVLAGAPEGTQYF	TGTGCCATCAGTGAGACAGTCCTAGCGGGAGCTCCAGAAGGGACCCAGTACTTC
TRBV7-9	TRBJ1-5	few	-	CASSLGGSLGPQHF	TGTGCCAGCAGCTTGGGAGGGTCCCTGGGGCCCCAGCATTTT
TRBV7-9	TRBJ1-2	many	-	CASSLSRDTPGYTF	TGTGCCAGCAGCTTAAGTCGGGACACCCCTGGCTACACCTTC
TRBV11-3	TRBJ1-5	-	-	CASSLGAGVNQPQHF	TGTGCCAGCAGCTTAGGGGCAGGGGTGAATCAGCCCCAGCATTTT
TRBV7-2	TRBJ2-7	-	TRBD2	CASSLASVLAGGSYEQYF	TGTGCCAGCAGCTTAGCGTCCGTTCTAGCGGGAGGATCCTACGAGCAGTACTTC
TRBV2	TRBJ2-2	-	-	CASSPRWGPNTGELFF	TGTGCCAGCAGCCCCCGGTGGGGGCCGAACACCGGGGAGCTGTTTTTT
TRBV20-1	TRBJ1-2	-	-	CSAQSDANYGYTF	TGCAGTGCTCAATCTGATGCTAACTATGGCTACACCTTC
TRBV25-1	TRBJ1-2	-	-	CASSMFGGHGYGYTF	TGTGCCAGTAGTATGTTCGGGGGCCACGGCTATGGCTACACCTTC
TRBV2	TRBJ1-1	few	-	CASSEAAGGRFTEAFF	TGTGCCAGCAGTGAAGCAGCGGGGGGGAGGTTCACTGAAGCTTTCTTT
TRBV20-1	TRBJ1-4	-	-	CSAREAGATNEKLFF	TGCAGTGCTAGGGAAGCGGGGGCAACTAATGAAAAACTGTTTTTT
TRBV10-3	TRBJ1-6	many	TRBD1	CAISAGQGTTTYNSPLHF	TGTGCCATCAGTGCGGGACAGGGGACAACAACCTATAATTCACCCCTCCACTTT
TRBV5-6	TRBJ1-5	-	-	CASSLDAARNQPQHF	TGTGCCAGCAGCTTGGACGCGGCGCGCAATCAGCCCCAGCATTTT
TRBV25-1	TRBJ1-1	-	TRBD1	CASSLTGGPTEAFF	TGTGCCAGCTCACTTACAGGGGGGCCAACTGAAGCTTTCTTT
TRBV7-6	TRBJ2-7	-	TRBD2	CASAASGRDYEQYF	TGTGCCAGCGCGGCTAGCGGGAGAGACTATGAGCAGTACTTC
TRBV2	TRBJ2-7	many	-	CASKDVGQSYEQYF	TGTGCCAGCAAGGACGTAGGCCAGTCCTACGAGCAGTACTTC
TRBV29-1	TRBJ1-2	-	-	CSSGRDGYTF	TGCAGCAGTGGGAGGGACGGCTACACCTTC
TRBV7-9	TRBJ2-7	-	-	CASSYRSGELVEQYF	TGTGCCAGCAGTTACCGGTCAGGGGAGCTGGTCGAGCAGTACTTC
TRBV29-1	TRBJ1-1	many	-	CSVDGSTEAFF	TGCAGCGTTGATGGGAGCACTGAAGCTTTCTTT
TRBV7-6	TRBJ2-5	-	-	CASSSAVVGRETQYF	TGTGCCAGCAGTTCCGCGGTGGTAGGGCGGGAGACCCAGTACTTC
TRBV2	TRBJ2-7	few	-	CASSAGRSSYEQYF	TGTGCCAGCAGTGCTGGGAGGAGCTCCTACGAGCAGTACTTC
TRBV19	TRBJ1-2	-	-	CASSIGRSTGYGYTF	TGTGCCAGTAGTATAGGAAGGAGTACTGGCTATGGCTACACCTTC
TRBV12-3/TRBV12-4	TRBJ1-4	-	-	CASSKEANEKLFF	TGTGCCAGCAGTAAGGAGGCTAATGAAAAACTGTTTTTT
TRBV13	TRBJ1-1	-	-	CASSPLQGPDTEAFF	TGTGCCAGCAGCCCGCTGCAGGGGCCGGACACTGAAGCTTTCTTT
TRBV7-2	TRBJ2-7	many	TRBD1	CASSRDRGREQYF	TGTGCCAGCAGCCGGGACAGGGGTAGGGAGCAGTACTTC
TRBV11-2	TRBJ1-1	-	-	CASSLEAGPSTEAFF	TGTGCCAGCAGCTTAGAAGCCGGACCCAGCACTGAAGCTTTCTTT
TRBV11-2	TRBJ2-6	many	-	CASSLRTGANVLTF	TGTGCCAGCAGCTTACGGACTGGGGCCAACGTCCTGACTTTC
TRBV11-2	TRBJ1-1	-	-	CASSFYICSAGIKNTEAFF	-
TRBV15	TRBJ1-1	-	-	CATSDADTAEAFF	TGTGCCACCAGCGATGCGGACACGGCTGAAGCTTTCTTT
TRBV5-1	TRBJ1-6	few	TRBD1	CASSLGDRDSPLHF	TGCGCCAGCAGCTTGGGGGACAGGGATTCACCCCTCCACTTT
TRBV7-8	TRBJ2-3	-	-	CASSLTITDTQYF	TGTGCCAGCAGCCTGACCATCACAGATACGCAGTATTTT
TRBV5-1	TRBJ2-1	-	-	CASSSARGEQFF	TGTGCCAGCAGCTCGGCTAGGGGTGAGCAGTTCTTC
TRBV20-1	TRBJ1-5	few	-	CSARGQRSNQPQHF	TGCAGTGCTAGAGGTCAACGGAGCAATCAGCCCCAGCATTTT
TRBV15	TRBJ1-1	many	-	CATSTPGDFMNTEAFF	TGTGCCACCAGCACCCCAGGGGATTTCATGAACACTGAAGCTTTCTTT
TRBV7-3	TRBJ2-7	few	-	CASSPQSRVLRGQYF	TGTGCCAGCAGCCCTCAGAGCAGGGTATTACGAGGGCAGTACTTC
TRBV20-1	TRBJ1-1	-	-	CSARDPGRGTEAFF	TGCAGTGCTAGAGATCCGGGACGGGGCACTGAAGCTTTCTTT
TRBV6-6	TRBJ2-5	-	-	CASSVVGRGMETQYF	TGTGCCAGCAGTGTCGTAGGCCGCGGGATGGAGACCCAGTACTTC
TRBV7-2	TRBJ1-5	-	-	CASSLGLSLLQPQHF	TGTGCCAGCAGCCTAGGGCTATCCCTCTTACAGCCCCAGCATTTT
TRBV15	TRBJ2-7	many	TRBD2	CATAIGGLKSRARYEQYF	TGTGCCACCGCCATTGGGGGACTAAAGTCAAGGGCACGCTACGAGCAGTACTTC
TRBV2	TRBJ2-5	-	-	CASSYTEETQYF	TGTGCCAGCAGTTACACCGAAGAGACCCAGTACTTC